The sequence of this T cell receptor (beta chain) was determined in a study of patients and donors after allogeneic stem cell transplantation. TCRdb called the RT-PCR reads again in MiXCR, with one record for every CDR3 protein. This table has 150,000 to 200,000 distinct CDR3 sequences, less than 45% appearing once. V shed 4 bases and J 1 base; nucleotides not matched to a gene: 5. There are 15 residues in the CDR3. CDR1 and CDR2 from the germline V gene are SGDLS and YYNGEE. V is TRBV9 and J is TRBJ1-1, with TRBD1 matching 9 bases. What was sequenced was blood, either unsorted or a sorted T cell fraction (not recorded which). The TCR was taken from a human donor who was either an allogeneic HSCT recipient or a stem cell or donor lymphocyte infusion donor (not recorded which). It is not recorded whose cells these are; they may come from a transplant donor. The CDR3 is CASSPRDRANTEAFF. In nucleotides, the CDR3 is TGTGCCAGCAGCCCCCGGGACAGGGCGAACACTGAAGCTTTCTTT.